The following is a T cell receptor beta chain sequence with its context. V was cut by 5 bases and J by 3 bases, with 13 bases left in between. Germline lookup yields CDR1 SEHNR and CDR2 FQNEAQ (reference sequence). This CDR3 comprises 14 residues. The data are from a study of T cell changes during pregnancy in multiple sclerosis. TCRdb keeps only in-frame clones here, not all; method: immunoSEQ multiplex PCR. The sample carries 100,000 or so clones, 90% recorded once. The genes are TRBV7-9 and TRBJ2-5; tentative D call: TRBD2 (5 bases). The sequence was obtained from a female donor in good health, enrolled as a control in a pregnancy study. Material: peripheral blood, obtained in the second trimester of pregnancy. The CDR3 DNA reads as TGTGCCAGCAGCCCACGGACTGCAGAAGAGACCCAGTACTTC. Translated, it gives CASSPRTAEETQYF.